Listed here are 25 T cell receptor beta chains from one sample, sequenced in a study of blood T cell repertoires in COVID-19. TCRdb keeps only in-frame clones here, not all; method: immunoSEQ multiplex PCR. The sample has around 250,000 clones; 84% are singletons. The sequenced sample was peripheral blood. These TCRs come from a woman aged 35 to 49 who had recovered from COVID-19.

This clone was counted between two and nine times. The V and J genes are TRBV3-1 (or the pseudogene TRBV3-2) and TRBJ1-2; 12 positions match TRBD1. J lost 4 bases, V lost 6 bases, and 0 bases had no gene match. CDR3 size: 13 residues. Per germline, CDR1 LGHDT and CDR2 YNNKEL (reference sequence). The CDR3 region has the DNA TGTGCCAGCAGGGGACAGGGGGCCTATGGCTACACCTTC. This encodes CASRGQGAYGYTF.

V usage is TRBV29-1 and J usage is TRBJ2-7; no clear D gene. V lost 4 bases, J lost 3 bases, and 13 bases lay in between. The CDR3 covers 13 residues. Germline CDR1 reads SQVTM; CDR2 reads ANQGSEA. CDR3 amino acids: CSVAESLYYEQYF. Written as DNA, the CDR3 is TGCAGCGTTGCCGAATCACTCTACTACGAGCAGTACTTC.

This clone was picked up many times. The chain recombines TRBV5-6 with TRBJ2-5; 8 bases are a match to TRBD2. Losses at the gene ends were 2 bases for V and 5 bases for J; bases not matched to a gene: 11. CDR1 is SGHDT and CDR2 is YYEEEE in the germline V gene. The CDR3 runs 16 residues. The CDR3 here is CASSFLAGLRGETQYF. In DNA, the CDR3 is TGTGCCAGCAGCTTTTTAGCGGGGTTAAGAGGGGAGACCCAGTACTTC.

The V gene is TRBV7-9, the J gene TRBJ2-7; D ambiguous. The CDR3 totals 13 residues. Germline V CDR1 and CDR2: SEHNR, FQNEAQ (reference sequence). V lost 8 bases and J lost 6, with 17 bases in between. The CDR3 loop is CASVEMLLGEQYF. CDR3 in DNA: TGTGCCAGCGTTGAGATGTTACTCGGCGAGCAGTACTTC.

The rearrangement uses TRBV19 and TRBJ1-5; possibly TRBD1 for D (5 bases). The germline V gene has CDR1 LNHDA and CDR2 SQIVND (reference sequence). The length of the CDR3 is 16 residues. Trimming took off 4 bases at V and 7 bases at J, with 20 bases between the two ends. As DNA, the CDR3 is TGTGCCAGTAGTAGTTACGACATAAGGGGCAGGCAGCCCCAGCATTTT. Translating it yields CASSSYDIRGRQPQHF.

This sequence joins TRBV25-1 and TRBJ2-3, with D unclear. This CDR3 has 13 residues. The germline CDR1 and CDR2 sequences are MGHDK and SYGVNS. V was trimmed by 1 base and J by 6 bases, leaving 8 bases between them. The CDR3 nucleotides are TGTGCCAGCAGTGAATCCCTCCCGGATACGCAGTATTTT. Its protein product is CASSESLPDTQYF.

Comments on this clone: The same CDR3 is also encoded by other DNA sequences in this sample. The rearrangement links TRBV5-1 to TRBJ1-2; D call uncertain. CDR1 is SGHRS and CDR2 is YFSETQ in the germline V gene. Deletions cut 0 bases from V and 5 bases from J, with 8 bases between. The CDR3 spans 13 residues. DNA of the CDR3: TGCGCCAGCAGCTTGGACGGTCTATATGGCTACACCTTC. This gives the protein CASSLDGLYGYTF.

V usage is TRBV4-1 and J usage is TRBJ1-1, with 7 bases aligning to TRBD1. The CDR3 covers 14 residues. Germline V lookup: CDR1 MGHRA, CDR2 YSYEKL. Trimming removed 6 bases from V and 5 bases from J; junction bases left unmatched: 9. The CDR3 sequence is CASSHGTVKTEAFF. The CDR3 nucleotides read TGCGCCAGCAGTCACGGGACAGTAAAAACTGAAGCTTTCTTT.

This clone was recorded a few times. The rearrangement uses TRBV27 and TRBJ1-5; TRBD1 is a possible D gene (5 bases). Germline V gene sequence: CDR1 MNHEY, CDR2 SMNVEV (reference sequence). Trimming pared 5 bases from V and 10 bases from J, leaving 21 bases between. CDR3 length: 15 residues. The CDR3 DNA sequence: TGTGCCAGCAGTGGGGACGGGTCCCGGGGGTCACCCCAGCATTTT. The encoded protein is CASSGDGSRGSPQHF.

The chain joins TRBV30 to TRBJ2-2; possible D gene TRBD2, 6 bases. CDR1 and CDR2 from the germline V gene are GTSNPN and SVGIG (reference sequence). The CDR3 spans 12 residues. The CDR3 DNA reads TGTGCTCTTAGGTGGGGGGCCGGGGAGCTGTTTTTT. This gives the protein CALRWGAGELFF. Full variable domain (outside the CDR3, taken from reference TRBV30 and TRBJ2-2): SQTIHQWPATLVQPVGSPLSLECTVEGTSNPNLYWYRQAAGRGLQLLFYSVGIGQISSEVPQNLSASRPQDRQFILSSKKLLLSDSGFYLCALRWGAGELFFGEGSRLTVL.

This clone has only one observation. This chain connects TRBV27 to TRBJ2-5; 7 bases agree with TRBD1. Trimming cost V 8 bases and J 5 bases; bases outside gene matches: 5. The germline CDR1 and CDR2 sequences are MNHEY and SMNVEV (reference sequence). The CDR3 is 12 residues long. Here the CDR3 reads CASGADRETQYF. Written as DNA, the CDR3 is TGTGCCAGCGGGGCGGACAGGGAGACCCAGTACTTC.

V and J are TRBV6-5 and TRBJ1-2; D is unclear. The CDR3 runs 15 residues. From germline, CDR1 is MNHEY and CDR2 SVGAGI. The V gene lost 4 bases and the J gene lost 8 bases, with 20 bases spanning the gap. The CDR3 nucleotides read TGTGCCAGCAGTTCCCGGAAAGGTGCCACTAGCGGCTACACCTTC. It specifies CASSSRKGATSGYTF.

The chain combines TRBV2 with TRBJ2-5; D is perhaps TRBD2 (5 bases). Germline V lookup: CDR1 SNHLY, CDR2 FYNNEI. The V and J ends lost 8 bases and 1 base respectively, with 14 bases between them. This CDR3 spans 14 amino acids. CDR3 sequence (DNA): TGTGCCAGCGGAAGGGATCTAGCCCAAGAGACCCAGTACTTC. Amino acids: CASGRDLAQETQYF.

The chain links TRBV29-1 to TRBJ2-1, with D maybe TRBD1 (6 bases). V gave up 0 bases and J gave up 16 bases, with 13 bases separating them. Germline V CDR1 and CDR2: SQVTM, ANQGSEA. This CDR3 has 11 amino acids. The CDR3 DNA reads TGCAGCGTTGAAGATTACAGGGACGGATTCTTC. The encoded protein is CSVEDYRDGFF.

The chain uses TRBV11-1 and TRBJ2-5; no clear D gene. Germline loops: CDR1 SGHAT, CDR2 FQDESV (reference sequence). This CDR3 region has 14 residues. Trimming pared 1 base from V and 3 bases from J, leaving 9 bases between. The CDR3 coding sequence is TGTGCCAGCAGCTTAGGTCAACTCAAAGAGACCCAGTACTTC. It is translated as CASSLGQLKETQYF.

This clone has a single count. The rearrangement uses TRBV9 and TRBJ2-1, with 9 bases that match TRBD2. The V segment lost 1 base and the J segment 2 bases; nucleotides outside the gene matches: 1. The CDR3 consists of 15 residues. Germline CDR1 and CDR2: SGDLS and YYNGEE. The CDR3 region has the DNA TGTGCCAGCAGCGTACGACTAGCGGCCTACAATGAGCAGTTCTTC. Encoded protein: CASSVRLAAYNEQFF.

The V and J genes are TRBV3-1 (or the pseudogene TRBV3-2) and TRBJ2-7, with 7 positions matching TRBD2. This CDR3 comprises 13 residues. From germline, CDR1 is LGHDT and CDR2 YNNKEL (reference sequence). After removal of 5 bases from V and 7 bases from J, the junction contained 8 bases not matched to a gene. The CDR3 region is CASSSRGAGEQYF. Here the CDR3 DNA reads TGTGCCAGCAGCTCTCGCGGAGCGGGGGAGCAGTACTTC.

The chain is built from TRBV7-9 and TRBJ1-5; D is uncertain. The CDR3 is made up of 13 amino acids. V lost 5 bases to trimming and J lost 5 bases, with 10 bases between them. CDR1 SEHNR and CDR2 FQNEAQ come from the germline V gene (reference sequence). This chain's CDR3 is CASSGSRDQPQHF. CDR3 bases: TGTGCCAGCAGCGGTTCACGCGATCAGCCCCAGCATTTT.

The CDR3 loop is CASMGAQVYNEQFF. Here the CDR3 DNA reads TGTGCCAGTATGGGAGCGCAGGTCTACAATGAGCAGTTCTTC. The rearrangement links TRBV28 to TRBJ2-1; D may be TRBD2 (5 bases). Trimming took 9 bases from V and 3 from J, leaving 15 bases between them. Germline loops: CDR1 MDHEN, CDR2 SYDVKM. The CDR3 runs to 14 residues.

For this clone: Other DNA sequences of this sample code for an identical CDR3. The chain has TRBV9 and TRBJ1-1; no clear D. V was trimmed by 0 bases and J by 1 base, leaving 7 bases between them. Germline V lookup: CDR1 SGDLS, CDR2 YYNGEE. This CDR3 has 14 residues. DNA for the CDR3: TGTGCCAGCAGCGTAGTTCCTTCGAACACTGAAGCTTTCTTT. Translating gives CASSVVPSNTEAFF. Drawing the rest from reference TRBV9 and TRBJ1-1, the complete variable domain is DSGVTQTPKHLITATGQRVTLRCSPRSGDLSVYWYQQSLDQGLQFLIQYYNGEERAKGNILERFSAQQFPDLHSELNLSSLELGDSALYFCASSVVPSNTEAFFGQGTRLTVV.

The chain has TRBV4-2 and TRBJ2-7; tentative D call: TRBD2 (6 bases). V lost 0 bases and J lost 8, with 20 bases in between. Germline values: CDR1 LGHNA, CDR2 YNFKEQ. The CDR3 sequence is 16 residues long. CDR3 region: CASSQDEGGTYFKQYF. The CDR3 nucleotides read TGTGCCAGCAGCCAAGATGAGGGCGGGACCTACTTCAAGCAGTACTTC.

This clone appeared once. The CDR3 DNA sequence: TGTGCCAGCAGCTCACCTTGGCGACGCTCCGGACAGGGGATGAACACTGAAGCTTTCTTT. It translates to CASSSPWRRSGQGMNTEAFF. The genes are TRBV11-3 and TRBJ1-1, with TRBD1 matching over 9 bases. V lost 4 bases, J lost 0 bases, and 18 bases stayed unmatched. From germline, CDR1 is SGHNT and CDR2 YENEEA. This CDR3 is 20 amino acids long.

The rearrangement links TRBV5-1 to TRBJ2-7; D is possibly TRBD1 (5 bases). The CDR3 is made up of 15 amino acids. The germline V gene has CDR1 SGHRS and CDR2 YFSETQ. V was shortened by 2 bases and J by 2 bases, with 14 bases between the two germline ends. CDR3: CASSFRSGQAYEQYF. The CDR3 DNA follows: TGCGCCAGCAGCTTTCGGTCAGGGCAAGCCTACGAGCAGTACTTC.

In its sample, this clone was seen a few times. The CDR3 sequence: CASSLGGADYGYTF. The CDR3 DNA reads as TGTGCCAGCAGCTTAGGCGGGGCTGACTATGGCTACACCTTC. The chain uses TRBV7-9 and TRBJ1-2; possibly TRBD1 for D (5 bases). Germline values: CDR1 SEHNR, CDR2 FQNEAQ (reference sequence). The V gene lost 1 base and the J gene lost 3 bases, with 9 bases spanning the gap. The CDR3 extends over 14 amino acids.

The table lists this clone with a count of one. The chain uses TRBV15 and TRBJ1-2; D may be TRBD1 (5 bases). CDR1 and CDR2 from the germline V gene are LNHNV and YYDKDF (reference sequence). With 0 bases removed from V and 4 bases from J, the gap between germline ends came to 6 bases. The CDR3 is made up of 13 amino acids. The CDR3 loop is CATSRETVYGYTF. The CDR3 DNA follows: TGTGCCACCAGCAGAGAGACAGTCTATGGCTACACCTTC.